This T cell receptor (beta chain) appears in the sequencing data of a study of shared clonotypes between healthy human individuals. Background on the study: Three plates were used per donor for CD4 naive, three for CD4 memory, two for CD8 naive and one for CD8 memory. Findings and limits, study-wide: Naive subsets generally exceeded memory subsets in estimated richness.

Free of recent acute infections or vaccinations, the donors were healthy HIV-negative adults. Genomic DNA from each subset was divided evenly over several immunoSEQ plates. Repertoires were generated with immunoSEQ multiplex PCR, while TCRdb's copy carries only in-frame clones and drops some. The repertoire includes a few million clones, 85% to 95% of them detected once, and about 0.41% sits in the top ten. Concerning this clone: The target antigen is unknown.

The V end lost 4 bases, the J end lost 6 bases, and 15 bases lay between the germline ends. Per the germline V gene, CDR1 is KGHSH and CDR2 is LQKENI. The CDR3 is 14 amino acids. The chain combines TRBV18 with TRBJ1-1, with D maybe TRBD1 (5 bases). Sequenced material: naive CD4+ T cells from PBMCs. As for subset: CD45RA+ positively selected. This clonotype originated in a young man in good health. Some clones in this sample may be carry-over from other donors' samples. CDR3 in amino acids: CASSLSKDTAEAFF. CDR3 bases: TGTGCCAGCTCACTGTCTAAGGACACGGCTGAAGCTTTCTTT.